The 19 T cell receptor beta chains in this list originate from one sample, sequenced in a study of PD-L1 blockade in urothelial cancer. The data were produced by immunoSEQ multiplex PCR, yet TCRdb's version contains in-frame clones alone and is incomplete. The repertoire holds roughly 62,000 clones, with over 75% as singletons. Sequences were derived from PBMCs, sampled around atezolizumab (anti-PD-L1) treatment. The receptors originated from a man aged 65 to 79 with urothelial cancer.

The chain uses TRBV7-9 and TRBJ2-3; D may be TRBD2 (5 bases). The CDR3 has 18 amino acids. Trimming removed 5 bases from V and 1 base from J, with 22 bases in between. Germline values: CDR1 SEHNR, CDR2 FQNEAQ (reference sequence). DNA for the CDR3: TGTGCCAGCAGCCCCCAAAGGGAGCTAGGACGGCGCACAGATACGCAGTATTTT. Its translation: CASSPQRELGRRTDTQYF.

The CDR3 bases are TGTGCCAGCAGTGCACGACAGGGGGCAACTACCTACGAGCAGTACTTC. This gives the protein CASSARQGATTYEQYF. This chain connects TRBV6-1 to TRBJ2-7, with TRBD1 matching 10 bases. CDR3 length: 16 residues. V trimming: 4 bases; J trimming: 2 bases; junction bases outside the gene matches: 8. CDR1 is MNHNS and CDR2 is SASEGT in the germline V gene.

This clone is a singleton in its sample. The V call is TRBV6-5, the J call TRBJ2-1; 9 bases are shared with TRBD2. The J segment lost 12 bases and the V segment lost 7 bases, leaving 13 bases of the junction unmatched. This CDR3 is built from 14 residues. Germline CDR1 MNHEY, CDR2 SVGAGI. The CDR3 DNA reads TGTGCCAGCAATGGGATAGCGGGAGAGTTGGGGCAGTTCTTC. Translation: CASNGIAGELGQFF.

This clone was seen once. The chain couples TRBV5-1 to TRBJ1-1; possibly TRBD1 for D (6 bases). V gave up 0 bases and J gave up 4 bases, with 10 bases separating them. This CDR3 contains 14 residues. Per germline, CDR1 SGHRS and CDR2 YFSETQ. This chain's CDR3 is CASSLAGGGTEAFF. The CDR3 nucleotides read TGCGCCAGCAGCTTGGCGGGGGGCGGCACTGAAGCTTTCTTT.

V is TRBV5-3 and J is TRBJ2-7, with 10 bases identical to TRBD1. TRBV5-3 is an ORF, with its function uncertain. CDR3 length: 15 residues. V lost 1 base and J lost 5; bases outside the gene matches: 6. DNA for the CDR3: TGTGCCAGAAGCTTGTGGGACAGGGGCATCAACGAGCAGTACTTC. Its translation is CARSLWDRGINEQYF.

This chain connects TRBV6-1 to TRBJ2-2; D remains unclear. V lost 10 bases to trimming and J lost 6 bases, with 18 bases between them. The CDR3 sequence is 14 residues long. Germline V lookup: CDR1 MNHNS, CDR2 SASEGT. The CDR3 region has the DNA TGTGCCACCACCGGAGACTCTTTGGCCGGGGAGCTGTTTTTT. Its translation: CATTGDSLAGELFF.

This clone occurred once. This chain links TRBV30 with TRBJ2-7; D is perhaps TRBD1 (5 bases). Germline CDR1 and CDR2: GTSNPN and SVGIG (reference sequence). This CDR3 spans 14 amino acids. Deletions cut 0 bases from V and 4 bases from J, with 13 bases between. CDR3 region: CAWSVPGHKYEQYF. The CDR3 nucleotides are TGTGCCTGGAGTGTACCCGGACATAAATACGAGCAGTACTTC.

The rearrangement uses TRBV5-4 and TRBJ2-7; possible D gene TRBD1, 6 bases. V was clipped by 0 bases and J by 3 bases, with 10 bases between them. This CDR3 region has 14 residues. CDR1 is SGHNT and CDR2 is YYREEE in the germline V gene (reference sequence). The CDR3 DNA follows: TGTGCCAGCAGCTTGGGCAGGGGTGTCTACGAGCAGTACTTC. It codes for CASSLGRGVYEQYF.

This clone has only a few counts. For the CDR3, the DNA is TGCGCCAGCAGCTTGGCGTCAGGGATGAACACTGAAGCTTTCTTT. Translation gives CASSLASGMNTEAFF. V and J are TRBV5-1 and TRBJ1-1, with D perhaps TRBD1 (5 bases). There are 15 residues in the CDR3. Germline V gives CDR1 SGHRS, CDR2 YFSETQ. V was shortened by 0 bases and J by 0 bases, with 9 bases between the two germline ends.

The V call is TRBV6-5, the J call TRBJ1-1, with D perhaps TRBD1 (6 bases). The germline CDR1 and CDR2 sequences are MNHEY and SVGAGI. The CDR3 consists of 13 residues. V was cut by 6 bases and J by 9 bases, with 17 bases left in between. The CDR3 DNA reads as TGTGCCAGCAGCCGCGTTAGACAGGAAAAAGCTTTCTTT. This gives the protein CASSRVRQEKAFF.

The chain has TRBV6-6 and TRBJ2-1, with D tentatively TRBD2 (6 bases). The CDR3 runs to 14 residues. Trimming cost V 5 bases and J 10 bases, with 18 bases left between them. Germline values: CDR1 MNHNY, CDR2 SVGAGI (reference sequence). CDR3 DNA: TGTGCCAGCAGTCAAAGTAATGCGGGGCCCGAGCAGTTCTTC. Protein product: CASSQSNAGPEQFF.

This clone appeared a single time. The genes are TRBV12-5 and TRBJ2-3; 8 bases match TRBD1. The germline gives CDR1 LGHNT, CDR2 FRNRAP. The CDR3 runs to 17 residues. The trim removed 5 bases at V and 0 bases at J, leaving 10 bases unmatched. CDR3 in DNA: TGTGCTAGTGGTACCGGTCCCCGACAGGGGAGCACAGATACGCAGTATTTT. Its protein product is CASGTGPRQGSTDTQYF.

The J gene is TRBJ2-7, the V gene TRBV30, with 7 bases identical to TRBD1. Trimming removed 4 bases from V and 2 bases from J; junction bases left unmatched: 8. Germline values: CDR1 GTSNPN, CDR2 SVGIG (reference sequence). The CDR3 extends over 14 amino acids. CDR3 loop: CAWKAGTATYEQYF. As DNA, the CDR3 is TGTGCCTGGAAAGCCGGGACAGCGACCTACGAGCAGTACTTC. The whole variable domain, filled in from reference TRBV30 and TRBJ2-7, reads SQTIHQWPATLVQPVGSPLSLECTVEGTSNPNLYWYRQAAGRGLQLLFYSVGIGQISSEVPQNLSASRPQDRQFILSSKKLLLSDSGFYLCAWKAGTATYEQYFGPGTRLTVT.

This chain joins TRBV30 and TRBJ1-2; 10 nucleotides agree with TRBD1. Per the germline V gene, CDR1 is GTSNPN and CDR2 is SVGIG (reference sequence). J gave up 7 bases and V 2 bases, and 7 bases lay outside the gene matches. The length of the CDR3 is 14 residues. The CDR3 protein is CAWSPGQGVPGYTF. The CDR3 nucleotides read TGTGCCTGGAGTCCCGGACAGGGGGTCCCTGGCTACACCTTC.

This chain links TRBV14 with TRBJ2-2; TRBD1 matches at 7 bases. Germline V gene sequence: CDR1 SGHDN, CDR2 FVKESK. This CDR3 spans 14 amino acids. V shed 5 bases and J 4 bases; nucleotides not matched to a gene: 4. The CDR3 nucleotides read TGTGCCAGCAGCGCGACAGGGTTCACCGGGGAGCTGTTTTTT. Its protein product is CASSATGFTGELFF.

CDR3 sequence reads: CASSPRTSGAYEQYF. CDR3 DNA: TGTGCCAGCAGTCCCCGGACTAGCGGGGCCTACGAGCAGTACTTC. The chain has TRBV2 and TRBJ2-7; 12 bases agree with TRBD2. V gave up 5 bases and J gave up 2 bases; unmatched junction bases: 4. Germline values: CDR1 SNHLY, CDR2 FYNNEI. CDR3 length: 15 amino acids. Using reference TRBV2 and TRBJ2-7 for the parts outside the CDR3, the full variable domain is EPEVTQTPSHQVTQMGQEVILRCVPISNHLYFYWYRQILGQKVEFLVSFYNNEISEKSEIFDDQFSVERPDGSNFTLKIRSTKLEDSAMYFCASSPRTSGAYEQYFGPGTRLTVT.

The V call is TRBV28, the J call TRBJ2-2; D unresolved. In germline, CDR1 is MDHEN, CDR2 SYDVKM. The CDR3 loop spans 13 amino acids. V lost 3 bases and J 5 bases, leaving 7 bases between the germline ends. This CDR3 reads CASSFPGTGELFF. CDR3 nucleotides: TGTGCCAGCAGTTTTCCGGGTACCGGGGAGCTGTTTTTT. The full variable domain, completed using reference TRBV28 and TRBJ2-2, is DVKVTQSSRYLVKRTGEKVFLECVQDMDHENMFWYRQDPGLGLRLIYFSYDVKMKEKGDIPEGYSVSREKKERFSLILESASTNQTSMYLCASSFPGTGELFFGEGSRLTVL.

V is TRBV19 and J is TRBJ1-1; tentative D call: TRBD1 (5 bases). Germline CDR1 reads LNHDA; CDR2 reads SQIVND (reference sequence). This CDR3 region has 12 residues. V shed 6 bases and J shed 9 bases, with 14 bases lying between them. The CDR3 loop is CASRGSGFQAFF. CDR3 sequence (DNA): TGTGCCAGTAGGGGATCAGGGTTCCAAGCTTTCTTT.

The chain combines TRBV2 with TRBJ1-2; TRBD1 might be the D (5 bases). The CDR3 contains 14 residues. The V end was cut by 5 bases, the J end by 4 bases, with 14 bases between. Germline CDR1 is SNHLY and CDR2 is FYNNEI. The CDR3 here is CASSRESGTYGYTF. As DNA, the CDR3 is TGTGCCAGCAGTCGGGAGTCAGGGACCTATGGCTACACCTTC.